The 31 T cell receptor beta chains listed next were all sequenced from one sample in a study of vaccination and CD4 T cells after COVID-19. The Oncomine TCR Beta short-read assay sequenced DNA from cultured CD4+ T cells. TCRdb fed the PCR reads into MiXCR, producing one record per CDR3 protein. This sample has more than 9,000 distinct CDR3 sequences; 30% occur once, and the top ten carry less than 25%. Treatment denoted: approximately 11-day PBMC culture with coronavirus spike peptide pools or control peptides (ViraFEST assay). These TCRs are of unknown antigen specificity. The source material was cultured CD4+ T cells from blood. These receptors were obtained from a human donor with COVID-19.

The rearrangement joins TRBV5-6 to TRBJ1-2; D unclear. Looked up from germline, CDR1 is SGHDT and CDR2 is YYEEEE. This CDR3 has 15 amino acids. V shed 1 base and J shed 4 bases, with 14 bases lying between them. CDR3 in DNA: TGTGCCAGCAGCTTGCTTTCCAAAACTGGCTATGGCTACACCTTC. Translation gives CASSLLSKTGYGYTF.

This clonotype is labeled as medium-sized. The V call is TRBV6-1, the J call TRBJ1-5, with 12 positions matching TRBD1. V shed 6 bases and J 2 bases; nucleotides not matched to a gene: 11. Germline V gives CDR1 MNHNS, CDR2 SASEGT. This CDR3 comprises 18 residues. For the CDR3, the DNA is TGTGCCAGCAGAACCGGGACAGGGGGCGTCGGTGGCAATCAGCCCCAGCATTTT. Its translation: CASRTGTGGVGGNQPQHF.

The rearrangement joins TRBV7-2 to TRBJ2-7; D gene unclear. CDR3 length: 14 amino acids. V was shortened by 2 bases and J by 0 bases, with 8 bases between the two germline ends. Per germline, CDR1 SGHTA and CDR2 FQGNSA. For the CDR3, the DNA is TGTGCCAGCAGCTTACCCGGGTCCTCCTACGAGCAGTACTTC. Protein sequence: CASSLPGSSYEQYF.

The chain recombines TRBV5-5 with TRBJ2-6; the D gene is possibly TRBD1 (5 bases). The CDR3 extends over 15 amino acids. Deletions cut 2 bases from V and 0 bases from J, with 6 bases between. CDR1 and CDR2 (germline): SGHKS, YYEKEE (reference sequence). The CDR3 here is CASSLGVSGANVLTF. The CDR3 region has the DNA TGTGCCAGCAGCTTAGGGGTCTCTGGGGCCAACGTCCTGACTTTC.

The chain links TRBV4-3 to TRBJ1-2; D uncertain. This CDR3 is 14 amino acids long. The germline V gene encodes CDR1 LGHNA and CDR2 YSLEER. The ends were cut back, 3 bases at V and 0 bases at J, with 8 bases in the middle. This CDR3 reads CASSQNKANYGYTF. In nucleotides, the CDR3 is TGCGCCAGCAGCCAGAACAAAGCTAACTATGGCTACACCTTC.

CDR3 region: CASSSRDRAYEQYF. The CDR3 coding sequence is TGTGCCAGTAGTTCCCGGGACAGGGCATACGAGCAGTACTTC. The chain combines TRBV19 with TRBJ2-7, with TRBD1 matching over 9 bases. The V gene end was trimmed by 5 bases and the J gene end by 4 bases; junction bases not matched to a gene: 6. The CDR3 totals 14 residues. Germline CDR1 LNHDA, CDR2 SQIVND (reference sequence).

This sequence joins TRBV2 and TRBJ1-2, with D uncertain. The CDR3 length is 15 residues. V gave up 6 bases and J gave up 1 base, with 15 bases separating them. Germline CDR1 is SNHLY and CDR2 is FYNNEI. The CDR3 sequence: CASRDLSTRNYGYTF. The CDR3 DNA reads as TGTGCCAGCAGAGACCTTTCCACCCGTAACTATGGCTACACCTTC.

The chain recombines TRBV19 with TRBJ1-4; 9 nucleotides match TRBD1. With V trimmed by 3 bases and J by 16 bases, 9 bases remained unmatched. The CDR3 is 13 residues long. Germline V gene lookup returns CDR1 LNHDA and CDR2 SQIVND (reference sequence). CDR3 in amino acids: CASSMGRGQGQFF. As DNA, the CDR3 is TGTGCCAGTAGTATGGGGAGGGGACAGGGTCAGTTTTTT. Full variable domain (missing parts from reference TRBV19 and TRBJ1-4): DGGITQSPKYLFRKEGQNVTLSCEQNLNHDAMYWYRQDPGQGLRLIYYSQIVNDFQKGDIAEGYSVSREKKESFPLTVTSAQKNPTAFYLCASSMGRGQGQFFGSGTQLSVL.

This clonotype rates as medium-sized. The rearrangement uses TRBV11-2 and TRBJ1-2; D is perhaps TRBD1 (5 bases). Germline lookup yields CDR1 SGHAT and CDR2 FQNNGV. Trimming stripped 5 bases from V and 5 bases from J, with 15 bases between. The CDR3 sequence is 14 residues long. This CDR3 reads CASSEDRSWYGYTF. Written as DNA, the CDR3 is TGTGCCAGCAGCGAAGACAGATCCTGGTATGGCTACACCTTC. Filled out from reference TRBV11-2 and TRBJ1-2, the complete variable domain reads EAGVAQSPRYKIIEKRQSVAFWCNPISGHATLYWYQQILGQGPKLLIQFQNNGVVDDSQLPKDRFSAERLKGVDSTLKIQPAKLEDSAVYLCASSEDRSWYGYTFGSGTRLTVV.

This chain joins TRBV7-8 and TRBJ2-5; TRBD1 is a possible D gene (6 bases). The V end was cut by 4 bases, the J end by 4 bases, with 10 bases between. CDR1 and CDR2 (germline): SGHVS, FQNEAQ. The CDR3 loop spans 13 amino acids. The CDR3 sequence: CASSSDRSETQYF. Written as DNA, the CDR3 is TGTGCCAGCAGCTCAGACAGGTCAGAGACCCAGTACTTC.

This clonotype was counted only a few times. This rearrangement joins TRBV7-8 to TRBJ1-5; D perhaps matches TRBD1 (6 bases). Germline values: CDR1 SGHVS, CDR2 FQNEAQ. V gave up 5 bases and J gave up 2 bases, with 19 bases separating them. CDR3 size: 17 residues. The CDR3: CASSISTGARRNQPQHF. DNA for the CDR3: TGTGCCAGCAGCATATCGACGGGGGCCAGGCGCAATCAGCCCCAGCATTTT.

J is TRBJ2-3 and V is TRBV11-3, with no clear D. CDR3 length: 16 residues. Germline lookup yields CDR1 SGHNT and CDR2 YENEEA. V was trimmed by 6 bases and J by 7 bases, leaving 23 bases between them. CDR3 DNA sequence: TGTGCCAGCAGGGTCTGTTCACGGCTACGCTCACATACGCAGTATTTT. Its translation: CASRVCSRLRSHTQYF.

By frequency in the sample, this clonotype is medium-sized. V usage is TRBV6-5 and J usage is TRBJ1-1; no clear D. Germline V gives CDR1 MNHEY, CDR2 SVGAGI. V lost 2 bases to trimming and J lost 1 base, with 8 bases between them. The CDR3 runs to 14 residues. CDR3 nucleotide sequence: TGTGCCAGCAGTTACAAGGCCAAGAACACTGAAGCTTTCTTT. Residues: CASSYKAKNTEAFF.

The CDR3 loop is CASSIDSAANTIYF. As DNA, the CDR3 is TGTGCCAGCAGTATCGACAGTGCCGCAAACACCATATATTTT. J is TRBJ1-3 and V is TRBV6-1, with D maybe TRBD1 (5 bases). The V gene lost 5 bases and the J gene lost 6 bases, with 14 bases spanning the gap. The CDR3 totals 14 residues. The germline CDR1 and CDR2 sequences are MNHNS and SASEGT.

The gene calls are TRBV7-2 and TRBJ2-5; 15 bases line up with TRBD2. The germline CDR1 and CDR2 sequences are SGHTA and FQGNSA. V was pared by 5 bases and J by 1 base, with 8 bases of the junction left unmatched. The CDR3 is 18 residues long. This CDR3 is CASSVGLAGGPIQETQYF. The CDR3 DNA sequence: TGTGCCAGCAGCGTCGGACTAGCGGGGGGGCCTATCCAAGAGACCCAGTACTTC.

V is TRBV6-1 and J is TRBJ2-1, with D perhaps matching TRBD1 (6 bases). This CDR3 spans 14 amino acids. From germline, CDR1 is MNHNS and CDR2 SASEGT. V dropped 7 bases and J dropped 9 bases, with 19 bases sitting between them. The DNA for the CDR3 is TGTGCCAGCACCCCGGACAGACAACTCCGTGAGCAGTTCTTC. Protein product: CASTPDRQLREQFF.

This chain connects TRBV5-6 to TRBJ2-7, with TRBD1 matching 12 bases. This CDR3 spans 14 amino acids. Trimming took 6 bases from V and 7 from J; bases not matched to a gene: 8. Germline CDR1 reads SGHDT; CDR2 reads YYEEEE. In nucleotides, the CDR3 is TGTGCCAGCACCGGGACAGGGGGCCGCGGGGAGCAGTACTTC. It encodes CASTGTGGRGEQYF.

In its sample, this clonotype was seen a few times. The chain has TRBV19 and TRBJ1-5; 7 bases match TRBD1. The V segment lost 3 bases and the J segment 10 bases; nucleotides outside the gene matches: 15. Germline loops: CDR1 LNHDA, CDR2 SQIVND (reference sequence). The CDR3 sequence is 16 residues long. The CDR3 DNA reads TGTGCCAGTAGTATCCAAGGTTGGGCAGGGGGAAATCCCCAGCATTTT. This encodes CASSIQGWAGGNPQHF.

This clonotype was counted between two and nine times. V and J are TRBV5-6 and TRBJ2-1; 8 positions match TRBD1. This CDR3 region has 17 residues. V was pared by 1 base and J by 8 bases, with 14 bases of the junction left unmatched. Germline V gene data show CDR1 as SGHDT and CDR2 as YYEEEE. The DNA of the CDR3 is TGTGCCAGCAGCTTGCGGACAGGGATTGGGGGCAATTATGAGCAGTTCTTC. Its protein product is CASSLRTGIGGNYEQFF.

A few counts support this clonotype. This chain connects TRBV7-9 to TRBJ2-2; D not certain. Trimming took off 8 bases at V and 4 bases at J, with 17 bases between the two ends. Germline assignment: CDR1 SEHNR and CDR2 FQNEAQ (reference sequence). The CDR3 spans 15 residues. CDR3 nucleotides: TGTGCCAGCTCCATATCAGTGGCCCTCACCGGGGAGCTGTTTTTT. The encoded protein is CASSISVALTGELFF.

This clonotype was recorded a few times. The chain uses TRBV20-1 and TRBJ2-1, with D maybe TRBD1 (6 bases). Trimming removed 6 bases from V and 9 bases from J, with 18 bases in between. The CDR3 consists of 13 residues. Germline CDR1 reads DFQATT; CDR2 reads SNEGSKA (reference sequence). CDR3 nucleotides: TGCAGTGCGCCGGTGATGAAAGGGGGTGAGCAGTTCTTC. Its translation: CSAPVMKGGEQFF.

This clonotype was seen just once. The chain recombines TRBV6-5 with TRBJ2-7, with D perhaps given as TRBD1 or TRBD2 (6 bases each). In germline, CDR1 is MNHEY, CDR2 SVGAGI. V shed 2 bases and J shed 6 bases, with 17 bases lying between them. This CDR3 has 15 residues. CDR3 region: CASSYMQGSGSEQYF. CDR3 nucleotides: TGTGCCAGCAGTTACATGCAGGGGAGCGGGTCCGAGCAGTACTTC.

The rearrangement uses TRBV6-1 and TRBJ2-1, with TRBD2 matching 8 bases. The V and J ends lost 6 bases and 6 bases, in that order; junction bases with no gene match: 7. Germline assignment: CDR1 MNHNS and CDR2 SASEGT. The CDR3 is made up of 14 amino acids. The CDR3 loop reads CASRGPGGGNEQFF. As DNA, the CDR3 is TGTGCCAGCAGGGGACCGGGGGGGGGCAATGAGCAGTTCTTC.

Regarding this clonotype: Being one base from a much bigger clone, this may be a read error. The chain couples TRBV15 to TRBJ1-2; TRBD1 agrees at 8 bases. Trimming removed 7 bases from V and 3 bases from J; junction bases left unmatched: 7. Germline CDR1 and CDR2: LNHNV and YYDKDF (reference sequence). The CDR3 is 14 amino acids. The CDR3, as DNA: TGTGCCACCAACGGCCGACAGGGGTACTATGGCTACACCTTC. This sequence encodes CATNGRQGYYGYTF.

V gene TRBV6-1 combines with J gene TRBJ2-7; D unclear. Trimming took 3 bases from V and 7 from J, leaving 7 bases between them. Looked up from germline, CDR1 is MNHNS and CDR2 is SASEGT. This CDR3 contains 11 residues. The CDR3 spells CASSDRWEQYF. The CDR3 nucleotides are TGTGCCAGCAGTGATCGTTGGGAGCAGTACTTC.

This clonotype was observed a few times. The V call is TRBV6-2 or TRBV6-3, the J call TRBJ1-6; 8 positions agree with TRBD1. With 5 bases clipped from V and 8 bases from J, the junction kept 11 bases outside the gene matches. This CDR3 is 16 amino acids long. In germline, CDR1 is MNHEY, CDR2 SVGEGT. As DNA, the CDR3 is TGTGCCAGCAGTACCGGACAGGGTGCGAGGGATTCACCCCTCCACTTT. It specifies CASSTGQGARDSPLHF.

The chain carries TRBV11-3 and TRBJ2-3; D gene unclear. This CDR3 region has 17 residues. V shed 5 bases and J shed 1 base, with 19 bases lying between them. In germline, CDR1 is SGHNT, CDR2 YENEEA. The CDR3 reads CASSAKGQKRRTDTQYF. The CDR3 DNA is TGTGCCAGCAGCGCCAAAGGGCAAAAACGGCGCACAGATACGCAGTATTTT.

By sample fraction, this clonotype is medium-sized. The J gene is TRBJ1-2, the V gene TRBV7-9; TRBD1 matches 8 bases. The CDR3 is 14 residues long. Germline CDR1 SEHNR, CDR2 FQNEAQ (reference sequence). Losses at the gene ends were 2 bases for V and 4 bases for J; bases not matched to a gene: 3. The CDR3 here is CASSLMGQAYGYTF. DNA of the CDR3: TGTGCCAGCAGCTTAATGGGACAGGCCTATGGCTACACCTTC.

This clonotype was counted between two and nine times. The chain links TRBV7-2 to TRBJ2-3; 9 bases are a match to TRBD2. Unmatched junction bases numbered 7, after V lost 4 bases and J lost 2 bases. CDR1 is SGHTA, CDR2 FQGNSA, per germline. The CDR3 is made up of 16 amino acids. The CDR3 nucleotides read TGTGCCAGCAGCTCCTACCAGCGGGGGGACACAGATACGCAGTATTTT. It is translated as CASSSYQRGDTDTQYF.

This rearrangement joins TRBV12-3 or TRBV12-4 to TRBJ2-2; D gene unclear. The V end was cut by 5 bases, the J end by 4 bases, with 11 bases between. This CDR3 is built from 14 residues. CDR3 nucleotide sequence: TGTGCCAGCAGTCCTCTACAAGGCACCGGGGAGCTGTTTTTT. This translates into CASSPLQGTGELFF.

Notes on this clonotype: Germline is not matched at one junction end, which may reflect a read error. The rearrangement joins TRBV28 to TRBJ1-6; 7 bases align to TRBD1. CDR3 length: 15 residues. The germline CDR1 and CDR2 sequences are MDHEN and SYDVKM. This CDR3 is CASSSTGPLNSPLHF. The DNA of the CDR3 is TGTGCCAGCAGTTCGACAGGGCCCCTTAATTCGCCCCTCCACTTT.